This T cell receptor beta chain is from a study of CD8 T cells in Susac syndrome. Study conclusions and caveats: CD8+ clonal expansion in Susac was maximal in TEMRA cells and in active patients.

V was cut by 8 bases and J by 8 bases, with 14 bases left in between. The CDR3 loop spans 12 amino acids. As concerns this clonotype: No antigen is known for it.

With random hexamers, reverse transcription was performed on about 0.45 to 1 ug of RNA. The amplification used immunoSEQ multiplex PCR on TCR beta CDR3; it spanned 54 Vbeta and 13 Jbeta. TCRdb recomputed calls from the immunoSEQ multiplex PCR reads with MiXCR, one row per CDR3 protein. The repertoire holds approximately 94,000 distinct CDR3 sequences, with about 95% as singletons. Material: CD8+ T cells from PBMCs. The chain links TRBV12-3 or TRBV12-4 to TRBJ2-3; D may correspond to TRBD1 or TRBD2 (5 bases each). This receptor was identified in a human donor with Susac syndrome. DNA for the CDR3: TGTGCCAGCGGGACCGAACTTGGTACGCAGTATTTT. Translation: CASGTELGTQYF.